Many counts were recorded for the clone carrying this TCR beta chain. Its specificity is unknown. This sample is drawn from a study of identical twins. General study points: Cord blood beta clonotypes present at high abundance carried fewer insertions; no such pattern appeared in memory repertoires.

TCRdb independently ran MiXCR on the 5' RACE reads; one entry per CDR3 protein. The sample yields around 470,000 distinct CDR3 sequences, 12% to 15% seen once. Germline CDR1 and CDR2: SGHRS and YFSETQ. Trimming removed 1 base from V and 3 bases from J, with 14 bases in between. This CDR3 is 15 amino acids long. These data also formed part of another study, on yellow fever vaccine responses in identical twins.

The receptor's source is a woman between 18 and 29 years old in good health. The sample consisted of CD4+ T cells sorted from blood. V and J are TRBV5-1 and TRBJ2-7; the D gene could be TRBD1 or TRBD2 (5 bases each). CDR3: CASSLMGDRDYEQYF. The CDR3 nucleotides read TGCGCCAGCAGCTTGATGGGGGACCGCGACTACGAGCAGTACTTC.